A single sample gave rise to the 11 T cell receptor beta chains below, sequenced in a study of persistence of HIV-infected CD4 T cells. No antigens are known for them. Cells were stimulated nonspecifically with anti-CD3/anti-CD28 magnetic beads. Responding CD4+ T cells were sorted by upregulation of both CD40 ligand and CD69. This was the immunoSEQ version 4 assay in survey mode. The protocol was immunoSEQ multiplex PCR, while the TCRdb copy is restricted to in-frame clones and leaves out a portion. The table includes about 45,000 clones, around 89% detected once. The source was CD4+ T cells sorted from PBMCs after roughly 20-hour stimulation, collected from a patient who received antiretroviral therapy. These receptors were obtained from an adult woman with HIV who was CMV-seropositive.

The J gene is TRBJ1-1, the V gene TRBV27; no clear D gene. The germline V gene encodes CDR1 MNHEY and CDR2 SMNVEV (reference sequence). There are 13 residues in the CDR3. The germline V and J ends were trimmed by 5 bases and 3 bases, with 10 bases remaining between them. The CDR3 sequence: CASSHTWDTEAFF. The CDR3 DNA sequence: TGTGCCAGCAGTCACACGTGGGACACTGAAGCTTTCTTT.

The CDR3 coding sequence is TGCAGTGCTAGTCGCCCGGGTGACACTGAAGCTTTCTTT. Translation gives CSASRPGDTEAFF. This chain connects TRBV20-1 to TRBJ1-1; no clear D. Germline CDR1 reads DFQATT; CDR2 reads SNEGSKA (reference sequence). V was shortened by 3 bases and J by 3 bases, with 11 bases between the two germline ends. The CDR3 loop spans 13 amino acids.

This sequence joins TRBV2 and TRBJ2-7; D unresolved. This CDR3 has 14 amino acids. CDR1 and CDR2 from the germline V gene are SNHLY and FYNNEI. V was clipped by 3 bases and J by 2 bases, with 11 bases between them. CDR3 sequence: CASSELRFPYEQYV. The CDR3 region has the DNA TGTGCCAGCAGTGAGCTTAGGTTCCCCTACGAGCAGTACGTC.

V and J are TRBV6-5 and TRBJ1-6, with D possibly matching TRBD1 (6 bases). With 8 bases removed from V and 8 bases from J, the gap between germline ends came to 19 bases. Germline V CDR1 and CDR2: MNHEY, SVGAGI. This CDR3 spans 15 amino acids. The CDR3 DNA reads as TGTGCCAGCCGCACAGGGAGGGGAACATATTCACCCCTCCACTTT. Translation gives CASRTGRGTYSPLHF.

This clone was seen once. The rearrangement links TRBV6-5 to TRBJ1-6, with D possibly being TRBD1 (6 bases). This CDR3 has 13 residues. Germline V gene sequence: CDR1 MNHEY, CDR2 SVGAGI. Trimming took off 10 bases at V and 6 bases at J, with 13 bases between the two ends. The CDR3 nucleotides read TGTGCCACCCTAAGGACAGCTAATTCACCCCTCCACTTT. Translated, it gives CATLRTANSPLHF.

The CDR3 nucleotides read TGTGCCAGCAGTACTAGCGGGGGGTCCTCCGGGGAGCTGTTTTTT. This sequence encodes CASSTSGGSSGELFF. V gene TRBV9 combines with J gene TRBJ2-2; 12 bases fit TRBD2. Germline CDR1 SGDLS, CDR2 YYNGEE. Germline trimming cut 5 bases from V and 6 bases from J; bases unmatched to any gene: 5. The CDR3 is 15 amino acids.

The V call is TRBV30, the J call TRBJ1-5; D not resolved. This CDR3 comprises 14 residues. Germline lookup yields CDR1 GTSNPN and CDR2 SVGIG (reference sequence). Trimming removed 1 base from V and 0 bases from J, with 7 bases in between. The CDR3 here is CAWSEVNSNQPQHF. CDR3 DNA sequence: TGTGCCTGGAGTGAAGTTAATAGCAATCAGCCCCAGCATTTT.

The chain couples TRBV5-1 to TRBJ2-2, with no clear D. CDR3 length: 20 amino acids. Trimming stripped 3 bases from V and 5 bases from J, with 29 bases between. Per germline, CDR1 SGHRS and CDR2 YFSETQ. The CDR3: CASSWDKGTGYFGLTGELFF. CDR3 sequence (DNA): TGCGCCAGCAGCTGGGATAAGGGCACTGGTTACTTTGGTTTGACCGGGGAGCTGTTTTTT.

This clone has a handful of counts. V and J are TRBV7-2 and TRBJ2-3; the D is unclear. This CDR3 is 14 amino acids long. Germline V CDR1 and CDR2: SGHTA, FQGNSA. V shed 2 bases and J shed 2 bases, with 8 bases lying between them. CDR3 sequence (DNA): TGTGCCAGCAGCTTAAACGGCTACACAGATACGCAGTATTTT. Translated, it gives CASSLNGYTDTQYF.

The rearrangement joins TRBV27 to TRBJ1-4, with TRBD1 matching 8 bases. The germline gives CDR1 MNHEY, CDR2 SMNVEV (reference sequence). Germline trimming cut 5 bases from V and 8 bases from J; bases unmatched to any gene: 16. The CDR3 runs to 17 residues. For the CDR3, the DNA is TGTGCCAGCAGTAGCTATGGCCGGACAGGGTCTGGGGAAAAACTGTTTTTT. It yields the protein CASSSYGRTGSGEKLFF.

V is TRBV24-1 and J is TRBJ2-1, with D hard to call. Germline CDR1 is KGHDR and CDR2 is SFDVKD. This CDR3 comprises 13 residues. V gave up 2 bases and J gave up 7 bases, with 8 bases separating them. CDR3 residues: CATSDYMENEQFF. The CDR3 coding sequence is TGTGCCACCAGTGATTATATGGAGAATGAGCAGTTCTTC.